A selection of T cell receptor beta chains follows, all from one sample in a study of T-cell reconstitution after alpha-beta-depleted transplantation in children. TCRdb redid the calling of the PCR reads with MiXCR, one entry per CDR3 protein. Altogether roughly 310,000 distinct CDR3 sequences are present, around 20% being singletons, with the ten largest covering approximately 10%. This specimen consisted of PBMCs, mostly from graft donor cells, obtained 180 days after TCRalphabeta/CD19-depleted stem cell transplant. These receptors were collected from a male patient younger than 18 who had a stem cell transplant for acute lymphoblastic leukemia, so the T cells may come from the graft donor. The conserved cysteine and the conserved F or W are not part of the CDR3 here. The order of the fields is V gene, CDR3 protein.

>TRBV2
ASRKGLAANNYEQY
>TRBV5-1
ASRTGTGSTGELF
>TRBV7-8
ASSLPGQGPALYNEQF
>TRBV20-1
SARVAARAFSGHTIY
>TRBV24-1
ATSDGVDVRSGEQF
>TRBV24-1
ATSDFAPPYEQY
>TRBV11-2
ASSPDRWVMNTEAF
>TRBV5-1
ASSFPAGAGETQY
>TRBV12-3/TRBV12-4
ASSLVVGGRGEQF
>TRBV20-1
SANPPQDPDTQY
>TRBV7-6
ASSSWTGYEKLF
>TRBV2
ASRTARYEQY
>TRBV6-2/TRBV6-3
ASSYSIREGSHEQY
>TRBV7-3
ASSLFSGDTRYNEQF
>TRBV10-1
ASSEQGPGTDTQY
>TRBV7-9
ASSLGPQGGSYEQY
>TRBV29-1
SVDQTDNGYT
>TRBV20-1
SARGGRVKYEQY
>TRBV10-2
ASSESIPTDTQY
>TRBV9
ASSVQPTGRNTEAF
>TRBV12-3/TRBV12-4
ASRTGAQETQY
>TRBV7-2
ASSPRGAGAHNEQF
>TRBV11-2
ASSLDLSAAPY
>TRBV9
ASSAGFNEQY
>TRBV6-5
ASSYSGHRPPNTGELF
>TRBV12-3/TRBV12-4
ASSIIRGTDTQY
>TRBV18
ASSSQAGAYEQY
>TRBV24-1
ATSDPLAGERHEQF